Listed here are 20 T cell receptor beta chains from one sample, sequenced in a study of shared clonotypes between healthy human individuals. Sequencing was performed with immunoSEQ multiplex PCR; in TCRdb, only in-frame clones are kept and a portion is missing. The sample records about half a million clones, roughly 77% being singletons. The sequenced sample was PBMCs. The origin of the receptors is a woman aged 40 to 50 in good health. Some clones in this sample may be carry-over from other donors' samples.

The chain has TRBV11-2 and TRBJ2-3; 13 bases are a match to TRBD2. Germline-derived CDR1 and CDR2 are SGHAT and FQNNGV. Trimming cost V 6 bases and J 6 bases; bases outside gene matches: 6. The CDR3 length is 15 residues. CDR3 sequence reads: CASSRTSGSWDTQYF. The DNA for the CDR3 is TGTGCCAGCAGTCGGACTAGCGGGAGTTGGGATACGCAGTATTTT.

This clone was seen repeatedly, ten times or more. The chain links TRBV18 to TRBJ1-4; the D is unclear. The germline V gene has CDR1 KGHSH and CDR2 LQKENI. Trimming took 10 bases from V and 0 from J, leaving 12 bases between them. The CDR3 is made up of 14 amino acids. The CDR3 sequence is CATSDTATNEKLFF. CDR3 in DNA: TGTGCCACCTCCGACACCGCAACTAATGAAAAACTGTTTTTT.

The gene calls are TRBV4-1 and TRBJ2-7, with D perhaps matching TRBD2 (5 bases). Germline CDR1 is MGHRA and CDR2 is YSYEKL. V lost 5 bases to trimming and J lost 2 bases, with 13 bases between them. The CDR3 contains 14 residues. This CDR3 reads CASSKQTKTYEQYF. DNA of the CDR3: TGCGCCAGCAGCAAGCAGACTAAGACCTACGAGCAGTACTTC.

The genes are TRBV5-8 and TRBJ2-7, with TRBD1 matching 7 bases. From germline, CDR1 is SGHTS and CDR2 YDEGEE. V gave up 5 bases and J gave up 2 bases; unmatched junction bases: 4. The CDR3 length is 13 residues. The CDR3 coding sequence is TGTGCCAGCAGACAGACAGGGACCTACGAGCAGTACTTC. Its protein product is CASRQTGTYEQYF.

There are many counts of this clone. This specimen includes other DNA sequences encoding the same CDR3. The V gene is TRBV2, the J gene TRBJ2-4; D is unclear. V was cut by 5 bases and J by 3 bases, with 8 bases left in between. Germline CDR1 is SNHLY and CDR2 is FYNNEI. This CDR3 comprises 13 residues. The CDR3 loop is CASSTDVKNIQYF. The DNA of the CDR3 is TGTGCCAGCAGTACGGACGTCAAAAACATTCAGTACTTC.

The V call is TRBV9, the J call TRBJ2-7, with 11 positions matching TRBD2. CDR3 size: 14 residues. The ends lost 0 bases at V and 7 bases at J; junction bases unmatched: 3. Germline V lookup: CDR1 SGDLS, CDR2 YYNGEE. Written as DNA, the CDR3 is TGTGCCAGCAGCGTAGCACTAGCGGGAGTTGAGCAGTACTTC. It codes for CASSVALAGVEQYF.

This clone showed up just once. The rearrangement joins TRBV7-8 to TRBJ2-7; 13 bases fit TRBD2. The ends lost 4 bases at V and 7 bases at J; junction bases unmatched: 10. CDR1 SGHVS and CDR2 FQNEAQ come from the germline V gene. The CDR3 length is 16 residues. This CDR3 reads CASSSLGLAGVGEQYF. Written as DNA, the CDR3 is TGTGCCAGCAGCTCTCTCGGACTAGCGGGAGTTGGGGAGCAGTACTTC.

This sequence joins TRBV5-1 and TRBJ2-7; TRBD2 matches at 7 bases. Trimming removed 0 bases from V and 2 bases from J; junction bases left unmatched: 8. The CDR3 spans 16 residues. CDR1 is SGHRS and CDR2 is YFSETQ in the germline V gene. This CDR3 is CASSLGLGGRTYEQYF. CDR3 sequence (DNA): TGCGCCAGCAGCTTGGGGTTGGGAGGGAGGACCTACGAGCAGTACTTC.

In this sample, this clone turned up once. The rearrangement joins TRBV9 to TRBJ2-2, with D possibly TRBD2 on 5 matching bases. With 6 bases removed from V and 2 bases from J, the gap between germline ends came to 17 bases. The CDR3 sequence is 16 residues long. Germline loops: CDR1 SGDLS, CDR2 YYNGEE. The CDR3 sequence is CASNKLEASNTGELFF. Here the CDR3 DNA reads TGTGCCAGCAACAAGTTGGAGGCCAGTAACACCGGGGAGCTGTTTTTT. Filled out from reference TRBV9 and TRBJ2-2, the complete variable domain reads DSGVTQTPKHLITATGQRVTLRCSPRSGDLSVYWYQQSLDQGLQFLIQYYNGEERAKGNILERFSAQQFPDLHSELNLSSLELGDSALYFCASNKLEASNTGELFFGEGSRLTVL.

The genes are TRBV10-1 and TRBJ1-1, with D maybe TRBD1 (6 bases). The CDR3 is 15 amino acids. Per the germline V gene, CDR1 is WNHNN and CDR2 is SYGVQD (reference sequence). The V and J ends lost 3 bases and 5 bases respectively, with 16 bases between them. The CDR3 loop is CASSDLGTFPTEAFF. CDR3 coding DNA: TGCGCCAGCAGTGACCTCGGGACATTCCCAACTGAAGCTTTCTTT.

The V call is TRBV28, the J call TRBJ1-5; D remains unclear. The length of the CDR3 is 15 residues. Looked up from germline, CDR1 is MDHEN and CDR2 is SYDVKM. The V gene lost 2 bases and the J gene lost 4 bases, with 12 bases spanning the gap. CDR3 DNA: TGTGCCAGCAGTTTAGCGGGTTTTGTTAATCAGCCCCAGCATTTT. Protein sequence: CASSLAGFVNQPQHF.

J is TRBJ1-1 and V is TRBV6-5, with 7 bases matching TRBD1. The CDR3 runs 14 residues. The germline CDR1 and CDR2 sequences are MNHEY and SVGAGI. With V trimmed by 0 bases and J by 7 bases, 5 bases remained unmatched. CDR3 region: CASSYSTRGDEAFF. DNA for the CDR3: TGTGCCAGCAGTTACTCGACCAGGGGGGATGAAGCTTTCTTT.

In its sample, this clone was seen once. The rearrangement uses TRBV28 and TRBJ2-2, with 8 bases matching TRBD1. V lost 6 bases and J lost 5; bases outside the gene matches: 5. The CDR3 runs to 14 residues. Germline-derived CDR1 and CDR2 are MDHEN and SYDVKM. CDR3 sequence (DNA): TGTGCCAGCAGCGGACAGGGCCATACCGGGGAGCTGTTTTTT. It is translated as CASSGQGHTGELFF.

This clone appeared many times. The V call is TRBV2, the J call TRBJ2-5; maybe TRBD1 (6 bases). Trimming pared 7 bases from V and 0 bases from J, leaving 15 bases between. CDR3 length: 15 residues. Germline V CDR1 and CDR2: SNHLY, FYNNEI. CDR3 sequence reads: CASTRSGQYQETQYF. Here the CDR3 DNA reads TGTGCCAGCACCCGCTCAGGACAGTACCAAGAGACCCAGTACTTC.

The chain has TRBV28 and TRBJ2-5, with TRBD2 matching 7 bases. The CDR3 is 17 amino acids. Germline V CDR1 and CDR2: MDHEN, SYDVKM. V gave up 3 bases and J gave up 1 base; unmatched junction bases: 11. In DNA form, the CDR3 reads TGTGCCAGCAGTTTCGTATTGAGCGGGACCCGCCAAGAGACCCAGTACTTC. This sequence encodes CASSFVLSGTRQETQYF.

V gene TRBV7-8 combines with J gene TRBJ2-5, with D hard to call. CDR3 size: 13 residues. The V end lost 5 bases, the J end lost 5 bases, and 12 bases lay between the germline ends. CDR1 and CDR2 (germline): SGHVS, FQNEAQ. The CDR3 DNA reads as TGTGCCAGCAGCCCGGTGGGCGGTGAGACCCAGTACTTC. It codes for CASSPVGGETQYF.

The chain couples TRBV30 to TRBJ2-3, with 9 bases identical to TRBD2. With 8 bases clipped from V and 4 bases from J, the junction kept 10 bases outside the gene matches. This CDR3 spans 14 amino acids. Germline assignment: CDR1 GTSNPN and CDR2 SVGIG (reference sequence). CDR3 nucleotide sequence: TGTGCCGCGCAGTTGGGACTAGCCGCAGATACGCAGTATTTT. This translates into CAAQLGLAADTQYF.

This chain uses TRBV5-1 with TRBJ2-3, with D unclear. The V end lost 2 bases, the J end lost 0 bases, and 7 bases lay between the germline ends. Germline assignment: CDR1 SGHRS and CDR2 YFSETQ. CDR3 length equals 14 residues. The CDR3: CASSLLGSTDTQYF. CDR3 nucleotide sequence: TGCGCCAGCAGCTTACTGGGGAGCACAGATACGCAGTATTTT. Filled out from reference TRBV5-1 and TRBJ2-3, the complete variable domain reads KAGVTQTPRYLIKTRGQQVTLSCSPISGHRSVSWYQQTPGQGLQFLFEYFSETQRNKGNFPGRFSGRQFSNSRSEMNVSTLELGDSALYLCASSLLGSTDTQYFGPGTRLTVL.

The count of this clone is one. The sample carries other DNA sequences with the same CDR3. The chain is built from TRBV28 and TRBJ2-7; 8 bases agree with TRBD1. The CDR3 runs to 15 residues. V shed 5 bases, J shed 2 bases, and the junction held 8 bases outside the gene matches. Germline V gene sequence: CDR1 MDHEN, CDR2 SYDVKM. Here the CDR3 DNA reads TGTGCCAGCAGTACCACCGGGACAGGAACCTACGAGCAGTACTTC. Translated, it gives CASSTTGTGTYEQYF.

The CDR3 DNA reads as TGTGCCAGCAGCCTACAGCCGCTCACTGAAGCTTTCTTT. Encoded protein: CASSLQPLTEAFF. The V gene is TRBV7-2, the J gene TRBJ1-1; D not certain. Germline assignment: CDR1 SGHTA and CDR2 FQGNSA. This CDR3 contains 13 residues. V was shortened by 5 bases and J by 4 bases, with 11 bases between the two germline ends.